This record covers a single T cell receptor beta chain. Using RNA template, CDR3s of TCR alpha and beta were amplified with iRepertoire arm-PCR. Input was 100-400 ng of tissue mRNA or PBMC total RNA. TCRdb re-analysed the multiplex PCR reads in MiXCR, keeping a single row per CDR3 protein. This sample carries about 93,000 distinct CDR3 sequences, roughly 40% of them seen once, and the ten largest clones take more than 30%. The length of the CDR3 is 16 residues. The V end was cut by 4 bases, the J end by 0 bases, with 14 bases between. CDR1 MNHEY and CDR2 SVGAGI come from the germline V gene. This sample is drawn from a study of glioma-infiltrating T cells.

The receptor was derived from a human donor with low-grade glioma or glioblastoma, undergoing nonglioma brain surgery, or in good health (not recorded which). This chain uses TRBV6-5 with TRBJ2-3; weak D call: TRBD1 (6 bases). The specimen was glioma tissue, nonneoplastic brain tissue, or PBMCs (not recorded which). In DNA form, the CDR3 reads TGTGCCAGCAGTTCCACAGGGCCACCTAGCACAGATACGCAGTATTTT. Translating it yields CASSSTGPPSTDTQYF.